This entry describes one TCR beta chain. Its antigen is as yet unknown. Being off target in a library aimed at alpha chains, this beta chain has a size of little meaning. Each molecule of TCR cDNA was tagged with one unique molecular identifier. TCRdb passed the 5' RACE reads through MiXCR, listing each CDR3 protein once. The sample consists of about 18,000 distinct CDR3 sequences, roughly 9% of them appearing once. As for time point: sample taken at primary tumor resection. The donors were 72 patients with non-small cell lung cancer that was early-stage and untreated. Unsorted samples of tumor, nontumor lung or frozen PBMC had their whole RNA sequenced. This sample is drawn from a study of spatial heterogeneity in lung cancer. Study results and caveats: Tumoral mutation counts were tracked by counts of expanded intratumoral alpha and beta TCRs.

The V and J ends lost 4 bases and 6 bases respectively, with 15 bases between them. Germline loops: CDR1 MGHRA, CDR2 YSYEKL. This CDR3 comprises 14 residues. The sequencing here drew on lung tumor tissue, taken at surgery. This TCR was sampled from a female donor with early-stage non-small cell lung cancer. The chain carries TRBV4-1 and TRBJ1-1, with D possibly TRBD1 on 5 matching bases. The CDR3 nucleotides read TGCGCCAGCAGCCTTCCGTATGGGGGTCCTGAAGCTTTCTTT. Translated: CASSLPYGGPEAFF.